This T cell receptor (beta chain) was profiled in a study of shared clonotypes between healthy human individuals. Study-level points and caveats: Donor scarcity curtailed the genetic and exposure-history diversity represented herein.

CD8 cells regarded as naive lacked CD45RO, were positively chosen for CCR7, and omitted terminally differentiated effector memory CD45RA+ cells. The table came from immunoSEQ multiplex PCR; TCRdb's copy has only in-frame clones and leaves some out. The data contain some 2.1 million clones, roughly 95% of them singletons. For this clone: The antigen remains undetermined. At the DNA level, this CDR3 is encoded by other sequences in the same sample as well.

This CDR3 comprises 13 residues. Germline V gene data show CDR1 as GTSNPN and CDR2 as SVGIG (reference sequence). Trimming shortened V by 1 base and J by 4 bases, and 8 bases separated the two germline ends. The V call is TRBV30, the J call TRBJ1-3; D remains ambiguous. The sequence came from a man younger than 30 in good health. The sequenced material came from naive CD8+ T cells sorted from blood. CDR3 coding DNA: TGTGCCTGGAGTGGGTTATCCGGAAACACCATATATTTT. As protein: CAWSGLSGNTIYF.